This T cell receptor beta chain was sequenced for a study of shared clonotypes between healthy human individuals. Across the whole study: The study used three CD4 naive, three CD4 memory, two CD8 naive and one CD8 memory plate per donor.

The trim removed 6 bases at V and 2 bases at J, leaving 1 base unmatched. Germline V CDR1 and CDR2: MNHNY, SVGAGI (reference sequence). This CDR3 region has 13 residues. As for this clone: Its antigen is unidentified.

The method was immunoSEQ multiplex PCR; TCRdb's version includes in-frame clones alone and lacks a portion of them. This repertoire shows under 2.5 million clones, about 90% found once; its top ten account for approximately 0.39%. Study-wide results and caveats: Shared clonotypes across all four donors exceeded non-shared ones in generation probability.

This chain connects TRBV6-6 to TRBJ2-7; the match to TRBD2 covers 10 bases. Sequenced input: naive CD4+ T cells from PBMCs. Subset noted: CD45RA+ positively selected. The origin of this receptor is a man aged 18 to 30 in good health. Some clones in this sample may be carry-over from other donors' samples. The DNA for the CDR3 is TGTGCCAGCAGAGCGGGGGGGACCTACGAGCAGTACTTC. Translating gives CASRAGGTYEQYF.